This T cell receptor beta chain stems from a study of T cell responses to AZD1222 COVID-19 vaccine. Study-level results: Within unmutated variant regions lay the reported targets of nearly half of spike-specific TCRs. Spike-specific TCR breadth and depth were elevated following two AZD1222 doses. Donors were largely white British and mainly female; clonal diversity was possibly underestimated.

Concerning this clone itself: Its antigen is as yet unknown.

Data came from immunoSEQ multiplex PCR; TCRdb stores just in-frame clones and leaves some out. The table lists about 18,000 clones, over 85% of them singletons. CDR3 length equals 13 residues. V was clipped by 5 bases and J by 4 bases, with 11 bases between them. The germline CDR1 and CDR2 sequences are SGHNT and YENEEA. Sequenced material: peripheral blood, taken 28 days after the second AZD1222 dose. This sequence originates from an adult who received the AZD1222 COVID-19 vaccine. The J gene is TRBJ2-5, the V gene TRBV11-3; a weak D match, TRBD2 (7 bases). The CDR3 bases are TGTGCCAGCAGCCCAAGGGGGGGAGAGACCCAGTACTTC. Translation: CASSPRGGETQYF.